This paragraph reports one TCR beta chain. The CDR3 consists of 15 residues. CDR1 and CDR2 from the germline V gene are MNHEY and SVGAGI. The V end was cut by 5 bases, the J end by 2 bases, with 13 bases between. The protocol was immunoSEQ multiplex PCR, while the TCRdb copy is restricted to in-frame clones and leaves out a portion. The data contain 310,000 or so clones, about nine tenths of them seen just once; the ten biggest clones take up about 2.2%. Seattle's cohort entered during active infection and was followed longitudinally. The sample belongs to a study of blood T cell repertoires in COVID-19. About the research overall: Whether acute or convalescent, the COVID-19 samples came from the United States, Italy and Spain. From T cells, B-cell-depleted T cells, or PBMCs came the material, which was cDNA or gDNA.

The chain recombines TRBV6-5 with TRBJ1-5; no definite D call. This receptor was obtained from a woman aged 25 to 39 with COVID-19, enrolled during active disease. The sequencing sample was made of peripheral blood. The CDR3 reads CASSNVNFGNQPQHF. CDR3 in DNA: TGTGCCAGCAGTAATGTTAACTTTGGCAATCAGCCCCAGCATTTT.